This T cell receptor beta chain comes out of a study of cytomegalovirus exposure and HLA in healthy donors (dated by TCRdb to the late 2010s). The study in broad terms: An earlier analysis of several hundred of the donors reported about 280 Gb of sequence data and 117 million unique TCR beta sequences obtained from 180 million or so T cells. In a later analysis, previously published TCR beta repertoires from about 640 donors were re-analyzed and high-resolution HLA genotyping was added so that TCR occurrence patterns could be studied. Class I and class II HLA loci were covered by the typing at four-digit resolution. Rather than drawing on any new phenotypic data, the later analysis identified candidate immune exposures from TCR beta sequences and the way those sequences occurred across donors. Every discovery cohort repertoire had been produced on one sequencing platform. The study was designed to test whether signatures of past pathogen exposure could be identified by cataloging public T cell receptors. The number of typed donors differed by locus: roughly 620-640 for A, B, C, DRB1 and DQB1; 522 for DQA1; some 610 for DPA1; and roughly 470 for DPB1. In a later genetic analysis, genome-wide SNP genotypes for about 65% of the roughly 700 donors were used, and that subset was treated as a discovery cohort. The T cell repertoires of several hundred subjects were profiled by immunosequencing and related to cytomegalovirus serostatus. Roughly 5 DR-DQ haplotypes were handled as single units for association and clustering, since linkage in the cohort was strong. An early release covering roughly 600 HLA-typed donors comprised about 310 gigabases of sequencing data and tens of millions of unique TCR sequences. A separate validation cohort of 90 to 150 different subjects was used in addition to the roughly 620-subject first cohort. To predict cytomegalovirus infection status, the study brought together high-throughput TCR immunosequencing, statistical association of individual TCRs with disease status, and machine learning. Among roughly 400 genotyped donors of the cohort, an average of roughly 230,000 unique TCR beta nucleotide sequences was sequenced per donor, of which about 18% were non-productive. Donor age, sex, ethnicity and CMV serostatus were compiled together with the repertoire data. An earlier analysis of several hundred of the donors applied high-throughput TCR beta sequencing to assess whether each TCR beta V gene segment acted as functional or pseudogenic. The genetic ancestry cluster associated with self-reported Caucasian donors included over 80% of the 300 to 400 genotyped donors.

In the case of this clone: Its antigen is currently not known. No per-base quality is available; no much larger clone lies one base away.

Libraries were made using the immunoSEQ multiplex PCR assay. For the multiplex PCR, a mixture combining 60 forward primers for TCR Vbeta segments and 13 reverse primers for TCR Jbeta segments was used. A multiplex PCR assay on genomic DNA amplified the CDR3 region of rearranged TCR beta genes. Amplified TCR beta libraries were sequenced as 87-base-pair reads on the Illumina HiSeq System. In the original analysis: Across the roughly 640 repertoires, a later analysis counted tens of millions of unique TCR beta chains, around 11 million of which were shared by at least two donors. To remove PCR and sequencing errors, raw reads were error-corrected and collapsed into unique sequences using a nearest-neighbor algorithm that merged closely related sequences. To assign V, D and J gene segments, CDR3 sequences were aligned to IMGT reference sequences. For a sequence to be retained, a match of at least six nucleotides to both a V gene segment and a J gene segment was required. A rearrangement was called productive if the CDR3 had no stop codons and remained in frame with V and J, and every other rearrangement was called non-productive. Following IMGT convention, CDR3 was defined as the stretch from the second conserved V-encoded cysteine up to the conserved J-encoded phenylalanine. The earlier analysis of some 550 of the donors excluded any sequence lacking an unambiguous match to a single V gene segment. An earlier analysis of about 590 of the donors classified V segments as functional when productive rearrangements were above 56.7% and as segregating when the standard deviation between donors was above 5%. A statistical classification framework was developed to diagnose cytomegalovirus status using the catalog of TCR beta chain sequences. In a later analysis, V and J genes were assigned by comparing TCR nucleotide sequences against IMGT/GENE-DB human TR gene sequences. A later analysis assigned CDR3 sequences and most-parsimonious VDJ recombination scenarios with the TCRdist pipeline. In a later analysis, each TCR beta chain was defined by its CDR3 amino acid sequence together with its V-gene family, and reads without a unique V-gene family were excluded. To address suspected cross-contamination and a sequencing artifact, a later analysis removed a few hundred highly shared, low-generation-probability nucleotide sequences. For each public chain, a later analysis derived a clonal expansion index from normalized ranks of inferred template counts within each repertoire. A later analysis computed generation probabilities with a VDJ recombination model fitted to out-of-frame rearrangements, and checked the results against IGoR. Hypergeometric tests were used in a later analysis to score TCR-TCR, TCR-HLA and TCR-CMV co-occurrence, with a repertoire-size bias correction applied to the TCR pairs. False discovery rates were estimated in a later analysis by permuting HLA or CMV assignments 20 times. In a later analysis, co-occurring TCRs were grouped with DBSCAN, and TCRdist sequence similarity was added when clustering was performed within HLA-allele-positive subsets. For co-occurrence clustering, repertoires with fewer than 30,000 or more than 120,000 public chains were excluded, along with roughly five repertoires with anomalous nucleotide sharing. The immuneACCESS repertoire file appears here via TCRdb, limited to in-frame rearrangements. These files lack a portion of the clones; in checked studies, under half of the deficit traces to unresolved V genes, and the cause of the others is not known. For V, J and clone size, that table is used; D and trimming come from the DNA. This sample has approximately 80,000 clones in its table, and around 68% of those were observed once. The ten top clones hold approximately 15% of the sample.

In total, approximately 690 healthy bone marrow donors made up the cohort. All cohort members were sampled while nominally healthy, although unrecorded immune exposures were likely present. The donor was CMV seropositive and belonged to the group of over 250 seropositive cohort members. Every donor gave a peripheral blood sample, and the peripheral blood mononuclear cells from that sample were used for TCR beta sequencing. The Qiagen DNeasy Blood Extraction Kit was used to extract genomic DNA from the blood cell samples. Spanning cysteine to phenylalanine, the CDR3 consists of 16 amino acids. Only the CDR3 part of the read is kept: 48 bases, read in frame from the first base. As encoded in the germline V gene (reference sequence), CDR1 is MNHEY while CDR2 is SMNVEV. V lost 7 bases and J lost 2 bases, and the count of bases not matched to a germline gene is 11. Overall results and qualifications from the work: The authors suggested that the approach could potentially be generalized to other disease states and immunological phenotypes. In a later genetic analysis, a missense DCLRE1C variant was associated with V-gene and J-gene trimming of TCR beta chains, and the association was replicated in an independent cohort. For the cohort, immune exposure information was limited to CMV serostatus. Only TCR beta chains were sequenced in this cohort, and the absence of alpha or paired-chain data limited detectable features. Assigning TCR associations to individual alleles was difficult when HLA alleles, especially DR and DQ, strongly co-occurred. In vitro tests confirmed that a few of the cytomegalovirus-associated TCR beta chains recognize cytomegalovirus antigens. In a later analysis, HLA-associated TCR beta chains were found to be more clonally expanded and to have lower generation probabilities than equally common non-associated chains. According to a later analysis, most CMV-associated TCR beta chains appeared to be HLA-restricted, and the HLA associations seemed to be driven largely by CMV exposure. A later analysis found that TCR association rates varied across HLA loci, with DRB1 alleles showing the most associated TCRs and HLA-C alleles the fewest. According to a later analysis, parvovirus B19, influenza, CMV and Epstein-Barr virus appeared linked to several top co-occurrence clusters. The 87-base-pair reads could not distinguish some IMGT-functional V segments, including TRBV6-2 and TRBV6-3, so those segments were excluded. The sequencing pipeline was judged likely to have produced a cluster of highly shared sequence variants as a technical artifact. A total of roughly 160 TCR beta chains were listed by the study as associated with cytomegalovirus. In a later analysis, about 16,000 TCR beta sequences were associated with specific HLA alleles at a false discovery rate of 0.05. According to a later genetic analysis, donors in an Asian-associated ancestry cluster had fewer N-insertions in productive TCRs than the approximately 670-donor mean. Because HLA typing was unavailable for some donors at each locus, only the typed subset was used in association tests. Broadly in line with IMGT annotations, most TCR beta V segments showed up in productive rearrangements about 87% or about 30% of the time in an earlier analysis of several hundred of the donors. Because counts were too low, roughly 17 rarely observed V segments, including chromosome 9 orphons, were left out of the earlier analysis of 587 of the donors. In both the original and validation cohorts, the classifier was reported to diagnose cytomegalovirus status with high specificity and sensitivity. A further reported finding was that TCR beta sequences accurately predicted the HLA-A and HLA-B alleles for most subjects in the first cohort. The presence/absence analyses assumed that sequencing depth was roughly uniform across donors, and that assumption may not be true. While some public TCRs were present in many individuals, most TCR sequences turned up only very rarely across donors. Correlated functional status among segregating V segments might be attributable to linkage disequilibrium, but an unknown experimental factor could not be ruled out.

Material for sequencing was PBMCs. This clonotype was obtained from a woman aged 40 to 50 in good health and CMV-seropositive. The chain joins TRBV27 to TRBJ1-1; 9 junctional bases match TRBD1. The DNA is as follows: TGTGCCAGCATCATAATGGGGGACAGGGCTAACACTGAAGCTTTCTTT. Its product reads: CASIIMGDRANTEAFF.